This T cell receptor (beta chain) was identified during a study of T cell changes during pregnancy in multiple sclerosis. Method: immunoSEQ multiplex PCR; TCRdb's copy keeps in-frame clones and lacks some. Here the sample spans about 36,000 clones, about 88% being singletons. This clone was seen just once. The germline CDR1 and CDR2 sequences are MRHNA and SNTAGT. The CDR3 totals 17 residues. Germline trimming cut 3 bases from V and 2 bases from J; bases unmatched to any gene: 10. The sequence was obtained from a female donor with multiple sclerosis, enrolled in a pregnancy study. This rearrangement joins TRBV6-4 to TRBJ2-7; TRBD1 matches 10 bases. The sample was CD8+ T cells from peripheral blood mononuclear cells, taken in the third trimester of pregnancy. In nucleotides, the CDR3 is TGTGCCAGCAGTGATCTGTATGATGGGACAGGGGCCTACGAGCAGTACTTC. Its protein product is CASSDLYDGTGAYEQYF.